This T cell receptor (beta chain) stems from a study of T-cell memory formation after mild COVID-19. Findings and limits, study-wide: Contracting clones from day 15 to 85 showed balanced CD4/CD8; later expanders favored CD4+.

TCRdb redid the calling of the 5' RACE reads with MiXCR, one entry per CDR3 protein. The sample has around 200,000 distinct CDR3 sequences; roughly 10% are singletons. This clonotype was counted between two and nine times. What it binds is not known. Germline V gene sequence: CDR1 MGHRA, CDR2 YSYEKL. V lost 1 base, J lost 0 bases, and 8 bases lay in between. CDR3 length: 15 amino acids. The sequenced sample was PBMCs or a T cell subset sorted from them (not recorded which). The clonotype originates from a young man who had mild COVID-19 (a few samples of this study predate the infection). Cell type and time point are not known. The gene calls are TRBV4-1 and TRBJ2-3, with D possibly matching TRBD1 (6 bases). The CDR3 loop reads CASSQGTGSTDTQYF. CDR3 DNA sequence: TGCGCCAGCAGCCAAGGAACAGGGAGCACAGATACGCAGTATTTT.